This T cell receptor beta chain was identified in a study of cytomegalovirus exposure and HLA in healthy donors. A word on this clone: Antigen: not known.

The CDR3 has 16 residues. The germline gives CDR1 MDHEN, CDR2 SYDVKM. Trimming cost V 6 bases and J 7 bases; bases outside gene matches: 14. Study-level points and caveats: Among the CMV-associated chains, a few were confirmed in vitro as specific for CMV antigens.

13 Jbeta primers and 60 Vbeta primers were used for the PCR. Per the study methods: The count from a later analysis was tens of millions of unique TCR beta chains, some 12 million of them shared. Only in-frame clones appear in the TCRdb table, and some are missing; sequencing was by immunoSEQ multiplex PCR. The V and J calls and the clone size are those of that table, but D and trimming were determined from the DNA. The table records 150,000 to 200,000 clones, about 84% of them present only once. The source is a man in his late teens or twenties in good health and CMV-seronegative. The chain joins TRBV28 to TRBJ1-5, with 8 positions matching TRBD1. The sample consisted of PBMCs. The CDR3 spells CASSILTGVGEQPQHF. The CDR3 DNA reads as TGTGCCAGCAGCATATTGACAGGGGTTGGGGAGCAGCCCCAGCATTTT.